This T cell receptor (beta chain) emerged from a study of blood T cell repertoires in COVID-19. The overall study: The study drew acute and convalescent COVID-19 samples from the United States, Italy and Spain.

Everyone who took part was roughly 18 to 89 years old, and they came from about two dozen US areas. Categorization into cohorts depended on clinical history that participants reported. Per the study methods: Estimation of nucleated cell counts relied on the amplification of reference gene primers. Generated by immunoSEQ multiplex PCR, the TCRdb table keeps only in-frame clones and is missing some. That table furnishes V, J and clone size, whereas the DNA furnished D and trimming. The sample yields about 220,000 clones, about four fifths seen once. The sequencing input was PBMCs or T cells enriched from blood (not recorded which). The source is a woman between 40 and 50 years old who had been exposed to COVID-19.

The CDR3 nucleotides read TGTGCCATCCTACGGGGGTCCCGGGACAGTAATGGCTACACCTTC. Translating it yields CAILRGSRDSNGYTF. The gene calls are TRBV10-3 and TRBJ1-2; 7 nucleotides line up with TRBD1. V gave up 8 bases and J gave up 6 bases; unmatched junction bases: 15. This CDR3 contains 15 residues. From germline, CDR1 is ENHRY and CDR2 SYGVKD.